Given below is one T cell receptor (beta chain) in context. What it binds is unknown. These data come from a study of PD-L1 blockade in urothelial cancer. Study summary: Atezolizumab (1,200 mg intravenously every 3 weeks) began in about 2014 for patients. Of roughly 30 patients, around 25 were males with bladder-origin urothelial cancer. Whole-study findings and limits: Those with durable benefit had larger increases in tumor-associated blood clones at 3 weeks.

Patients were living with locally advanced or metastatic urothelial carcinoma. Sequenced by immunoSEQ multiplex PCR; TCRdb stores in-frame clones only, minus some. The sample lists about 43,000 clones, 85% to 90% occurring once. V was trimmed by 5 bases and J by 0 bases, leaving 11 bases between them. This CDR3 contains 14 residues. Germline loops: CDR1 LNHDA, CDR2 SQIVND (reference sequence). The sample consisted of PBMCs, taken around atezolizumab (anti-PD-L1) treatment. The sequence derives from a woman aged 60 to 75 with urothelial cancer. The rearrangement uses TRBV19 and TRBJ2-7; D is possibly TRBD1 (5 bases). The CDR3 reads CASSPRQISYEQYF. Here the CDR3 DNA reads TGTGCCAGTAGTCCCCGACAGATCTCCTACGAGCAGTACTTC.